This record concerns one T cell receptor (beta chain) sequence. Its antigen is not known. Germline and junction disagree at one end, which may indicate a read error. The sample comes from a study of cytomegalovirus exposure and HLA in healthy donors. Broader study findings: The authors considered a cluster of highly shared sequence variants likely to be a sequencing artifact. In vitro checks showed that a few CMV-associated chains really do target CMV antigens.

In germline, CDR1 is SGHTA, CDR2 FQGNSA. The CDR3 has 16 amino acids. PCR primers comprised 60 Vbeta and 13 Jbeta primers. Only in-frame clones appear in the TCRdb table, and some are missing; sequencing was by immunoSEQ multiplex PCR. The data contain about 95,000 clones, 80% to 90% of them singletons. The receptor was derived from a young man in good health and CMV-seropositive. Material: PBMCs. The rearrangement joins TRBV7-2 to TRBJ2-3; 11 positions match TRBD1. CDR3 nucleotide sequence: TGTGCCAGCAGCCTCAACCGGGACAGGGGGTCAGATATGCAGTATTTT. Protein sequence: CASSLNRDRGSDMQYF.